This T cell receptor (beta chain) was identified in a study of shared clonotypes between healthy human individuals. The CDR3 extends over 17 amino acids. CDR1 is SGHDN and CDR2 is FVKESK in the germline V gene. V lost 6 bases, J lost 1 base, and 21 bases lay in between. Clones were read by immunoSEQ multiplex PCR, and TCRdb kept only the in-frame ones, dropping some. There are 100,000 to 120,000 clones in the sample; about 70% occur only once, and about 25% lies in the top ten. In the case of this clone: Its antigen is undetermined.

Study-wide results and limits: Researchers sampled blood only, noting tissue repertoires likely differ. Depth was large, yet rarefaction showed that sorted-subset sequencing was incomplete. Non-shared clonotypes had lower generation probabilities than clonotypes shared by all four sorted-subset donors.

CD8 memory fractions consisted of CD45RO+ and CCR7-negative CD45RA+ TemRA cells together. The specimen sequenced was memory CD8+ T cells sorted from blood. Subset described: CD45RO+ cells pooled with CCR7-negative TemRA cells. V is TRBV14 and J is TRBJ1-2; D gene ambiguous. The receptor's source is a woman in her twenties or thirties in good health. The CDR3 loop is CASSRGENSPINYGYTF. CDR3 coding DNA: TGTGCCAGCAGTCGAGGAGAGAATTCCCCGATTAACTATGGCTACACCTTC.